These T cell receptor beta chains were read from a single sample in a study of molecular identifiers for immune sequencing clone quantification. TCRdb reprocessed the PCR reads with MiXCR, giving one entry per CDR3 protein. Of 80,000 to 100,000 distinct CDR3 sequences in the sample, 24% were seen once. Sequencing input: naive CD8+ T cells from blood, with Jurkat cell RNA spiked in. Receptors were obtained from a human donor in good health. Some libraries in this study had Jurkat cell RNA spiked in. The CDR3 runs from the conserved cysteine through the conserved F or W. D genes are given only for firm matches. The listing skips clone size in some rows; elsewhere it reads once, few, many or a size class.

d_gene: TRBD1; v_gene: TRBV11-2; j_gene: TRBJ2-4; abundance: few; CDR3nt: TGTGCCAGCAGCCTCGGGACAGGGATTGGAGGCATTCAGTACTTC; CDR3aa: CASSLGTGIGGIQYF
d_gene: .; v_gene: TRBV29-1; j_gene: TRBJ2-7; abundance: many; CDR3nt: TGCAGCGTGCGAGACTACGAGCAGTACTTC; CDR3aa: CSVRDYEQYF
d_gene: .; v_gene: TRBV20-1; j_gene: TRBJ2-7; abundance: many; CDR3nt: TGCAGTGCCCGAGCCGACAAATCCTACGAGCAGTACTTC; CDR3aa: CSARADKSYEQYF
d_gene: .; v_gene: TRBV19; j_gene: TRBJ2-4; abundance: .; CDR3nt: TGTGCCAGTAGTATAGGTCAGGGAGCCAAAAACATTCAGTACTTC; CDR3aa: CASSIGQGAKNIQYF
d_gene: .; v_gene: TRBV7-6; j_gene: TRBJ2-1; abundance: many; CDR3nt: TGTGCCAGCAGCGAATTTAATGAGCAGTTCTTC; CDR3aa: CASSEFNEQFF
d_gene: TRBD2; v_gene: TRBV20-1; j_gene: TRBJ2-6; abundance: .; CDR3nt: TGCAGTGCTGGGACTAGTCCAGGCTCTGGGGCCAACGTCCTGACTTTC; CDR3aa: CSAGTSPGSGANVLTF
d_gene: .; v_gene: TRBV27; j_gene: TRBJ2-7; abundance: many; CDR3nt: TGTGCCAGCAGAACTTCAGGGGTCTACGAGCAGTACTTC; CDR3aa: CASRTSGVYEQYF
d_gene: .; v_gene: TRBV6-2/TRBV6-3; j_gene: TRBJ2-1; abundance: many; CDR3nt: TGTGCCAGCAGTTACGGGGGGCCCTACAATGAGCAGTTCTTC; CDR3aa: CASSYGGPYNEQFF
d_gene: TRBD2; v_gene: TRBV6-2/TRBV6-3; j_gene: TRBJ2-1; abundance: many; CDR3nt: TGTGCCAGCAGGACTCTAGCGGGGGGGCTTAATGAGCAGTTCTTC; CDR3aa: CASRTLAGGLNEQFF
d_gene: .; v_gene: TRBV3-1; j_gene: TRBJ2-5; abundance: few; CDR3nt: TGTGCCAGCAGCCAAGAAGGGGGTGCTGGAGAAGAGACCCAGTACTTC; CDR3aa: CASSQEGGAGEETQYF
d_gene: .; v_gene: TRBV4-1; j_gene: TRBJ1-2; abundance: many; CDR3nt: TGCGCCAGCAGCCAAGACACAGCTACCACCTATGGCTACACCTTC; CDR3aa: CASSQDTATTYGYTF
d_gene: .; v_gene: TRBV28; j_gene: TRBJ2-1; abundance: many; CDR3nt: TGTGCCAGCAGACCCCGGGTAATGAGGGCAACCTACAATGAGCAGTTCTTC; CDR3aa: CASRPRVMRATYNEQFF
d_gene: .; v_gene: TRBV19; j_gene: TRBJ2-3; abundance: many; CDR3nt: TGTGCCAGTAGTATGGATCCTTTATTTGGCACAGATACGCAGTATTTT; CDR3aa: CASSMDPLFGTDTQYF
d_gene: TRBD1; v_gene: TRBV5-1; j_gene: TRBJ2-7; abundance: many; CDR3nt: TGCGCCAGCAGCTTGTCGGGACAGGGGTCTACCTACGAGCAGTACTTC; CDR3aa: CASSLSGQGSTYEQYF
d_gene: TRBD2; v_gene: TRBV7-2; j_gene: TRBJ2-3; abundance: many; CDR3nt: TGTGCCAGCAGCTTAACCCCGGGGCAGCGGGAGTTCACAGATACGCAGTATTTT; CDR3aa: CASSLTPGQREFTDTQYF
d_gene: .; v_gene: TRBV6-2/TRBV6-3; j_gene: TRBJ1-1; abundance: .; CDR3nt: TGTGCCAGCAGTCAAGGGGGAGGGATGACCCGTAGCACTGAAGCTTTCTTT; CDR3aa: CASSQGGGMTRSTEAFF
d_gene: TRBD1; v_gene: TRBV7-9; j_gene: TRBJ1-5; abundance: many; CDR3nt: TGTGCCAGCAGCTCGCATACAGGGGGCCGGCAGCCCCAGCATTTT; CDR3aa: CASSSHTGGRQPQHF
d_gene: TRBD1; v_gene: TRBV5-4; j_gene: TRBJ2-3; abundance: many; CDR3nt: TGTGCCAGCAGCCTCCAGGGGGCTCGGACAGATACGCAGTATTTT; CDR3aa: CASSLQGARTDTQYF
d_gene: TRBD2; v_gene: TRBV13; j_gene: TRBJ2-1; abundance: many; CDR3nt: TGTGCCAGCAGCTTAGGCCGGGAGGCGCAGTTCTTC; CDR3aa: CASSLGREAQFF
d_gene: .; v_gene: TRBV30; j_gene: TRBJ2-2; abundance: few; CDR3nt: TGTGCCTGGAATAGCGGCACCGGGGAGCTGTTTTTT; CDR3aa: CAWNSGTGELFF
d_gene: TRBD1; v_gene: TRBV4-3; j_gene: TRBJ2-7; abundance: once; CDR3nt: TGCGCCAGCGGTCCTAAAACCGGGACAGGGTTCTACGAGCAGTACTTC; CDR3aa: CASGPKTGTGFYEQYF
d_gene: .; v_gene: TRBV29-1; j_gene: TRBJ2-1; abundance: many; CDR3nt: TGCAGCGTCCAATACGGTAATGAGCAGTTCTTC; CDR3aa: CSVQYGNEQFF
d_gene: .; v_gene: TRBV6-5; j_gene: TRBJ2-1; abundance: .; CDR3nt: TGTGCCAGCAGTTACTCGAACAATTACAATGAGCGGTTCTTC; CDR3aa: CASSYSNNYNERFF
d_gene: .; v_gene: TRBV5-1; j_gene: TRBJ2-7; abundance: many; CDR3nt: TGCGCCAGCAGTTTCACGGGGGCGGAGACCTACGAGCAGTACTTC; CDR3aa: CASSFTGAETYEQYF
d_gene: .; v_gene: TRBV5-1; j_gene: TRBJ2-1; abundance: many; CDR3nt: TGCGCCAGCAGCTTGGATTCGCGGGGGCCCTACAATGAGCAGTTCTTC; CDR3aa: CASSLDSRGPYNEQFF
d_gene: .; v_gene: TRBV5-3; j_gene: TRBJ2-3; abundance: .; CDR3nt: TGTGCCAGCGGCGCCCAGGATACGCAGTATTTT; CDR3aa: CASGAQDTQYF
d_gene: .; v_gene: TRBV12-5; j_gene: TRBJ1-2; abundance: few; CDR3nt: TGTGCTAGTGGTTTGTACCGAACCTCCTATGGCTACACCTTC; CDR3aa: CASGLYRTSYGYTF
d_gene: .; v_gene: TRBV7-9; j_gene: TRBJ2-1; abundance: many; CDR3nt: TGTGCCAGCAGCTTAGCGCGTAGCGGCGATGAGCAGTTCTTC; CDR3aa: CASSLARSGDEQFF
d_gene: TRBD1; v_gene: TRBV19; j_gene: TRBJ2-7; abundance: once; CDR3nt: TGTGCCAGTAGTATACAAAACCCGGGACAGGGCTACGAGCAGTACTTC; CDR3aa: CASSIQNPGQGYEQYF
d_gene: TRBD1; v_gene: TRBV27; j_gene: TRBJ2-7; abundance: many; CDR3nt: TGTGCCAGCAATGCAGGGGGCCTCGCCTACGAGCAGTACTTC; CDR3aa: CASNAGGLAYEQYF
d_gene: TRBD2; v_gene: TRBV20-1; j_gene: TRBJ2-6; abundance: .; CDR3nt: TGCAGTGCTAGGGGGCCTAGCGGGTCCCTCTCTGGGGCCAACGTCCTGACTTTC; CDR3aa: CSARGPSGSLSGANVLTF
d_gene: .; v_gene: TRBV28; j_gene: TRBJ1-1; abundance: few; CDR3nt: TGTGCCAGCAGTTGGAGGGGGGTGAACACTGAAGCTTTCTTT; CDR3aa: CASSWRGVNTEAFF
d_gene: TRBD2; v_gene: TRBV30; j_gene: TRBJ2-1; abundance: few; CDR3nt: TGTGCCTGGAGACTCGGGACTAGCGGGAGGGGAAATGAGCAGTTCTTC; CDR3aa: CAWRLGTSGRGNEQFF
d_gene: .; v_gene: TRBV19; j_gene: TRBJ1-1; abundance: .; CDR3nt: TGTGCCAGTAGTACAGGAGGTTCCACTGAAGCTTTCTTT; CDR3aa: CASSTGGSTEAFF
d_gene: .; v_gene: TRBV7-9; j_gene: TRBJ2-6; abundance: few; CDR3nt: TGTGCCAGCAGCCCCCCCCGGGAGCCAGACATTTCGGCAGCTGGGGCCAACGACCTGACCTTC; CDR3aa: CASSPPREPDISAAGANDLTF
d_gene: .; v_gene: TRBV5-1; j_gene: TRBJ1-1; abundance: many; CDR3nt: TGCGCCAGCAGCTTGGCTGAAATGCGACTGAACACTGAAGCTTTCTTT; CDR3aa: CASSLAEMRLNTEAFF
d_gene: TRBD2; v_gene: TRBV6-2/TRBV6-3; j_gene: TRBJ2-7; abundance: many; CDR3nt: TGTGCCAGCAGTCCGCCGGGACTAGCGGGGGGATACGAGCAGTACTTC; CDR3aa: CASSPPGLAGGYEQYF
d_gene: TRBD1; v_gene: TRBV27; j_gene: TRBJ1-2; abundance: many; CDR3nt: TGTGCCAGCAGTTTGGACAGGGGGAACTATGGCTACACCTTC; CDR3aa: CASSLDRGNYGYTF
d_gene: .; v_gene: TRBV14; j_gene: TRBJ2-5; abundance: many; CDR3nt: TGTGCCAGCAGCCGCGGGGTACGAGACGAGGACCAGTACTTC; CDR3aa: CASSRGVRDEDQYF
d_gene: .; v_gene: TRBV7-3; j_gene: TRBJ2-5; abundance: few; CDR3nt: TGTGCCAGCAGCCCCATTCCCAGGGGCCCCCAAGAGACCCAGTACTTC; CDR3aa: CASSPIPRGPQETQYF
d_gene: TRBD2; v_gene: TRBV27; j_gene: TRBJ2-7; abundance: many; CDR3nt: TGTGCCAGCAGTCCGACTAGCGGGAGCTTTGGCGAGCAGTACTTC; CDR3aa: CASSPTSGSFGEQYF
d_gene: .; v_gene: TRBV9; j_gene: TRBJ1-6; abundance: .; CDR3nt: TGTGCCAGCAGCCCCGGCGTTAATTCACCCCTCCACTTT; CDR3aa: CASSPGVNSPLHF
d_gene: TRBD1; v_gene: TRBV27; j_gene: TRBJ2-3; abundance: many; CDR3nt: TGTGCCAGCAGTTGGGGGACCGGGACAGGGGGCACAGATACGCAGTATTTT; CDR3aa: CASSWGTGTGGTDTQYF
d_gene: .; v_gene: TRBV7-3; j_gene: TRBJ1-3; abundance: few; CDR3nt: TGTGCCAGCAGCTTAGAATGGTGTCGGGGCTTTGGAAACACCATATATTTT; CDR3aa: CASSLEWCRGFGNTIYF
d_gene: .; v_gene: TRBV2; j_gene: TRBJ1-6; abundance: many; CDR3nt: TGTGCCAGCAGGGATGAGGGCGTGACAGCCTATTCACCCCTCCACTTT; CDR3aa: CASRDEGVTAYSPLHF
d_gene: .; v_gene: TRBV7-2; j_gene: TRBJ2-5; abundance: many; CDR3nt: TGTGCCAGCAGCTTACAGGTCCAAGAGACCCAGTACTTC; CDR3aa: CASSLQVQETQYF
d_gene: .; v_gene: TRBV7-2; j_gene: TRBJ2-7; abundance: many; CDR3nt: TGTGCCAGCAGCTTTGACACTGGACCCTACGAGCAGTACTTC; CDR3aa: CASSFDTGPYEQYF
d_gene: .; v_gene: TRBV20-1; j_gene: TRBJ2-7; abundance: .; CDR3nt: TGCAGTGCTAGACCCAGGGGCGAGGTCCTCTACGAGCAGTACTTC; CDR3aa: CSARPRGEVLYEQYF
d_gene: .; v_gene: TRBV4-1; j_gene: TRBJ1-1; abundance: many; CDR3nt: TGCGCCAGCAGCCAAGGGCGAGCTTTGGGGACCACTGAAGCTTTCTTT; CDR3aa: CASSQGRALGTTEAFF
d_gene: .; v_gene: TRBV19; j_gene: TRBJ2-7; abundance: many; CDR3nt: TGTGCCAGCCAAATGGCAGGGGACTTAGGGTACGAGCAGTACTTC; CDR3aa: CASQMAGDLGYEQYF
d_gene: TRBD2; v_gene: TRBV4-2; j_gene: TRBJ2-5; abundance: .; CDR3nt: TGTGCCAGCAGCCAATTACCGGGACTAGCGGGAATAGAGACCCAGTACTTC; CDR3aa: CASSQLPGLAGIETQYF
d_gene: .; v_gene: TRBV15; j_gene: TRBJ2-4; abundance: .; CDR3nt: TGTGCCACCAGCAGGGGGACGGAGAAGTACTTC; CDR3aa: CATSRGTEKYF
d_gene: .; v_gene: TRBV7-9; j_gene: TRBJ2-2; abundance: many; CDR3nt: TGTGCCAGCAGCACCACCGGGGAGCTGTTTTTT; CDR3aa: CASSTTGELFF
d_gene: .; v_gene: TRBV7-2; j_gene: TRBJ2-3; abundance: many; CDR3nt: TGTGCCAGCAGCTTGGCTAGCGACACCGATACGCAGTATTTT; CDR3aa: CASSLASDTDTQYF
d_gene: .; v_gene: TRBV6-5; j_gene: TRBJ1-1; abundance: few; CDR3nt: TGTGCCACCGGGGCGGGAACTGAAGCTTTCTTT; CDR3aa: CATGAGTEAFF
d_gene: TRBD2; v_gene: TRBV6-1; j_gene: TRBJ2-1; abundance: .; CDR3nt: TGTGCCAGCAGTTGGATAGCGGGGGGGCCCAATGAGCAGTTCTTC; CDR3aa: CASSWIAGGPNEQFF
d_gene: .; v_gene: TRBV5-4; j_gene: TRBJ1-1; abundance: many; CDR3nt: TGTGCCAGCAGCTTGGCTAATTACCCGAACACTGAAGCTTTCTTT; CDR3aa: CASSLANYPNTEAFF
d_gene: TRBD1; v_gene: TRBV6-5; j_gene: TRBJ1-4; abundance: many; CDR3nt: TGTGCCAGCAGTTACTCAGGGACAGCAACTAATGAAAAACTGTTTTTT; CDR3aa: CASSYSGTATNEKLFF